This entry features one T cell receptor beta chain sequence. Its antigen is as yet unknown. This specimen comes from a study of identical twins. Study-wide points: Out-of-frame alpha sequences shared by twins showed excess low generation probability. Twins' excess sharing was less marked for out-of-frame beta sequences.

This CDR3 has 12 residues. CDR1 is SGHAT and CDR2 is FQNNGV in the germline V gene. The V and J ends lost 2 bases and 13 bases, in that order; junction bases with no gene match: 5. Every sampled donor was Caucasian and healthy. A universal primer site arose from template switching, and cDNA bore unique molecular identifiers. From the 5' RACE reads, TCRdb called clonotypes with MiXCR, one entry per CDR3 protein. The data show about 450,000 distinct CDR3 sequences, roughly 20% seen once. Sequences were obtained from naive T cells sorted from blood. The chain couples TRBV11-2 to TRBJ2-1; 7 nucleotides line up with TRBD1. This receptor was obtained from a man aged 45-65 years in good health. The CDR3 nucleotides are TGTGCCAGCAGCTTAAAGAGACAGGGCCAGTTCTTC. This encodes CASSLKRQGQFF.